The 9 T cell receptor beta chains below all came from one sample that was sequenced in a study of blood T cells in healthy people across ages. Together with a sample-barcoded 5' primer, a J-beta primer mix was included in a second PCR lasting about 6 to 11 cycles. TCRdb called the 5' RACE reads again in MiXCR, with one record for every CDR3 protein. The sample includes about a million distinct CDR3 sequences, more than 30% of them seen just once. Sample: blood. These receptors originate from a man aged 18 to 30 in good health.

The rearrangement links TRBV20-1 to TRBJ2-5, with a tentative D call TRBD2 (5 bases). Trimming removed 6 bases at V and 5 bases at J, with 16 bases between. The CDR3 extends over 13 amino acids. Germline V lookup: CDR1 DFQATT, CDR2 SNEGSKA (reference sequence). This chain's CDR3 is CSAPRARGETQYF. Written as DNA, the CDR3 is TGCAGTGCCCCCCGGGCTAGAGGGGAGACCCAGTACTTC.

This clonotype was seen only a few times. The chain is built from TRBV5-6 and TRBJ1-1; the D gene is possibly TRBD1 (6 bases). The CDR3 extends over 15 amino acids. V was cut by 1 base and J by 4 bases, with 14 bases left in between. Germline CDR1 and CDR2: SGHDT and YYEEEE. The CDR3 nucleotides read TGTGCCAGCAGCTTGACAGGGACCGACTTCACTGAAGCTTTCTTT. This encodes CASSLTGTDFTEAFF.

About this clonotype itself: One end of the junction does not line up with germline, which may come from a read error. This chain uses TRBV29-1 with TRBJ2-3, with 8 bases lining up with TRBD2. The CDR3 totals 14 residues. CDR1 is SQVTM, CDR2 ANQGSEA, per germline. CDR3 loop: CSVLLAGSTDTRYF. The CDR3 DNA sequence: TGCAGCGTCCTCTTAGCGGGGAGCACAGATACGCGGTATTTT.

This clonotype has a handful of counts. The rearrangement uses TRBV5-1 and TRBJ2-1; D ambiguous. The CDR3 covers 13 residues. V was shortened by 4 bases and J by 6 bases, with 11 bases between the two germline ends. Per germline, CDR1 SGHRS and CDR2 YFSETQ. The CDR3, as DNA: TGCGCCAGCAGCCCCGTAGGGATCAATGAGCAGTTCTTC. Its translation: CASSPVGINEQFF.

The CDR3 DNA follows: TGCAGTGCTGTTGCCACAGGGGGCGATGGCTACACCTTC. Protein product: CSAVATGGDGYTF. The V call is TRBV20-1, the J call TRBJ1-2; the match to TRBD1 covers 9 bases. CDR1 is DFQATT, CDR2 SNEGSKA, per germline (reference sequence). V trimming: 5 bases; J trimming: 6 bases; junction bases outside the gene matches: 7. The CDR3 sequence is 13 residues long.

This clonotype was detected many times. CDR3 nucleotides: TGTGCCAGCAGCCTCCGGGACAGGGGTTTGGGGGATGAGCAGTTCTTC. Translation: CASSLRDRGLGDEQFF. The genes are TRBV9 and TRBJ2-1; 10 positions match TRBD1. V lost 4 bases and J lost 8; bases outside the gene matches: 12. There are 16 residues in the CDR3. The V gene's germline CDR1 is SGDLS and CDR2 YYNGEE.

The chain recombines TRBV6-1 with TRBJ1-5; D unclear. In germline, CDR1 is MNHNS, CDR2 SASEGT. Trimming took off 6 bases at V and 0 bases at J, with 21 bases between the two ends. CDR3 length equals 18 residues. The CDR3 sequence: CASSSNRVPLYSNQPQHF. CDR3 nucleotide sequence: TGTGCCAGCAGCTCCAATCGGGTCCCACTATATAGCAATCAGCCCCAGCATTTT.

This clonotype has just a few counts. CDR3 sequence reads: CASRATSSSYNEQFF. DNA for the CDR3: TGTGCCAGCAGAGCAACTAGTTCTTCCTACAATGAGCAGTTCTTC. V is TRBV14 and J is TRBJ2-1, with D possibly matching TRBD2 (5 bases). This CDR3 is built from 15 residues. The ends were cut back, 6 bases at V and 1 base at J, with 13 bases in the middle. CDR1 and CDR2 from the germline V gene are SGHDN and FVKESK. Full variable domain (remainder filled in from reference TRBV14 and TRBJ2-1): EAGVTQFPSHSVIEKGQTVTLRCDPISGHDNLYWYRRVMGKEIKFLLHFVKESKQDESGMPNNRFLAERTGGTYSTLKVQPAELEDSGVYFCASRATSSSYNEQFFGPGTRLTVL.

This clonotype was recorded many times. The chain has TRBV9 and TRBJ2-3; 7 nucleotides agree with TRBD1. Trimming removed 3 bases from V and 5 bases from J; junction bases left unmatched: 9. CDR1 SGDLS and CDR2 YYNGEE come from the germline V gene. The CDR3 covers 15 residues. This CDR3 is CASSAYRGLRDTQYF. Here the CDR3 DNA reads TGTGCCAGCAGCGCCTACAGGGGTCTAAGAGATACGCAGTATTTT.